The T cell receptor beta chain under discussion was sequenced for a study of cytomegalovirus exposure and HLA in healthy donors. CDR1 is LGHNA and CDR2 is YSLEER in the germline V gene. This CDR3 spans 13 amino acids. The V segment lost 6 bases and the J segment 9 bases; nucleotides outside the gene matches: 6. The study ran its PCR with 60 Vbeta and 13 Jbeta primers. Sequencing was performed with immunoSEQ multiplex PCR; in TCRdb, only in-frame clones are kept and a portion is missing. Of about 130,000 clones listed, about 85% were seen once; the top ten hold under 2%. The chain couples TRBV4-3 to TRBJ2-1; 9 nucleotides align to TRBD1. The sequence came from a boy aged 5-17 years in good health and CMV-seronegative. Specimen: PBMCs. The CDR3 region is CASRGQGYGEQFF. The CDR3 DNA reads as TGCGCCAGCAGAGGACAGGGGTACGGTGAGCAGTTCTTC.